This record looks at one T cell receptor (beta chain) sequence and its context. The sample originates from a study of Ad26.COV2.S vaccination and SARS-CoV-2 variants. Regarding treatment: about 20 received Ad26.COV2.S at low or high dose, single or two shots; about 5 received placebo; per-sample allocation not given. Day 63 after the first injection of vaccine or placebo was the sampling time. This CDR3 has 15 amino acids. Germline assignment: CDR1 MDHEN and CDR2 SYDVKM. Trimming took 4 bases from V and 0 from J, leaving 13 bases between them. The assay was immunoSEQ multiplex PCR, and TCRdb's table has in-frame clones only and misses some. The sample comprises around 450,000 clones, around 91% of which are singletons, and less than 4.5% rests with the top ten.

This material consisted of peripheral blood, taken in a trial of Ad26.COV2.S vaccine versus placebo. The chain joins TRBV28 to TRBJ2-7, with D possibly being TRBD1 or TRBD2 (5 bases each). The clonotype originates from a person aged 18-65 years who received the Ad26.COV2.S COVID-19 vaccine or a placebo. CDR3 in DNA: TGTGCCAGCAGTTACCGGGACCAGCCCTCCTACGAGCAGTACTTC. Protein sequence: CASSYRDQPSYEQYF.